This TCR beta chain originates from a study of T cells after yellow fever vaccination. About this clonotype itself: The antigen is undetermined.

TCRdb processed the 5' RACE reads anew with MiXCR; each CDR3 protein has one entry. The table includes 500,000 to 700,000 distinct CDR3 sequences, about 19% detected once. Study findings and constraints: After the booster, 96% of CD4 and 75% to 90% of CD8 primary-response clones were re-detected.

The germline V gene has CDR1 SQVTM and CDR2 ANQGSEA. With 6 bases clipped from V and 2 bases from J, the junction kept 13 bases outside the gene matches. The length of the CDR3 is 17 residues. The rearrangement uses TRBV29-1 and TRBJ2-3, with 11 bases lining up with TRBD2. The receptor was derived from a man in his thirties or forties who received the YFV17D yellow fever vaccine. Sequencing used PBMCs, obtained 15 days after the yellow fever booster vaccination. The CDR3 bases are TGCAGCGTCGCCGGGACTAGCGGTATAACCTTCACAGATACGCAGTATTTT. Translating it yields CSVAGTSGITFTDTQYF.